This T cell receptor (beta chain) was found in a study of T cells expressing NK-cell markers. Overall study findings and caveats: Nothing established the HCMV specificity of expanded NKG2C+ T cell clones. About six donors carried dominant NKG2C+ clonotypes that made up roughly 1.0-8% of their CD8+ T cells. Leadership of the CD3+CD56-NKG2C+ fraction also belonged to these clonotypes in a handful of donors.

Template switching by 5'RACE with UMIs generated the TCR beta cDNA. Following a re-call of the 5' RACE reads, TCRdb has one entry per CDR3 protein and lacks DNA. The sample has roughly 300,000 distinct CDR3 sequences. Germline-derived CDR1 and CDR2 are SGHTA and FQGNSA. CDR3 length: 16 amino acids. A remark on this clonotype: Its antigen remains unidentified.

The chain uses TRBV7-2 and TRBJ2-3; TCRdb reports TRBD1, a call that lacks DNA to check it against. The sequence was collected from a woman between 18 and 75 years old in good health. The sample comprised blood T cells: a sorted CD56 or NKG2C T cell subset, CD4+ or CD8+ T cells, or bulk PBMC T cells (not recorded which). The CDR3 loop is CASSQTRGGGTDTQYF.